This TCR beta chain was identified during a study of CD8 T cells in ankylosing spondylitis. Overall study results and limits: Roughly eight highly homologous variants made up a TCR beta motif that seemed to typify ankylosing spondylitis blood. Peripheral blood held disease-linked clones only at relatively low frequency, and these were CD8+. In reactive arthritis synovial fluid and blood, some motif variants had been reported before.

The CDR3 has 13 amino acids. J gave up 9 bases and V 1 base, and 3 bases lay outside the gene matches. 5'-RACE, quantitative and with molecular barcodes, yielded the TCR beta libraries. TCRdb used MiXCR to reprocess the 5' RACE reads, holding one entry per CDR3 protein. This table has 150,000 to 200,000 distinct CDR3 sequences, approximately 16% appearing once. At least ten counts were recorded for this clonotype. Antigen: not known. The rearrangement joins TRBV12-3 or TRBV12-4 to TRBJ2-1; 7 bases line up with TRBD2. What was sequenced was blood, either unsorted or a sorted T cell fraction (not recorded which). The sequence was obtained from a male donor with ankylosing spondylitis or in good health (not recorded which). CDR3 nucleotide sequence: TGTGCCAGCAGTTTAGGGAGCGGGACTGAGCAGTTCTTC. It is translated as CASSLGSGTEQFF.